This T cell receptor beta chain was sequenced for a study of identical twins. Study-level results: Invariant cells of the MAIT and iNKT types might have partly distorted the zero-insertion analyses. Sequences that were out-of-frame, alpha and twin-shared displayed an excess of low generation probability.

The CDR3 spans 13 residues. CDR1 is WNHNN and CDR2 is SYGVQD in the germline V gene (reference sequence). V gave up 4 bases and J gave up 5 bases, with 9 bases separating them. TCRdb re-called the 5' RACE reads through MiXCR, storing one row per CDR3 protein. Of some 500,000 distinct CDR3 sequences in the sample, about 20% were seen once. This clonotype came up a few times. Its antigen is as yet unknown. The data were also submitted as part of a second study, on T cells expressing NK-cell markers. That investigation notes: Topping the CD3+CD56-NKG2C+ fraction as well were these clonotypes, in a few donors.

Source material: CD4+ T cells sorted from blood. The chain joins TRBV10-1 to TRBJ1-5; maybe TRBD1 (5 bases). This sequence was found in a woman aged 18-29 years in good health. CDR3 in amino acids: CASSATRDQPQHF. The CDR3 DNA follows: TGCGCCAGCAGTGCGACCAGGGATCAGCCCCAGCATTTT.